Following are 22 T cell receptor beta chains from one sample sequenced in a study of blood T cell repertoires in COVID-19. The data were produced by immunoSEQ multiplex PCR, yet TCRdb's version contains in-frame clones alone and is incomplete. The table has 85,000 to 120,000 clones, approximately 85% seen once. Specimen: peripheral blood. These receptors were obtained from a man in his forties with active or convalescent COVID-19.

The V and J genes are TRBV11-1 and TRBJ1-1, with unresolved D. Germline CDR1 SGHAT, CDR2 FQDESV (reference sequence). V gave up 5 bases and J gave up 0 bases, with 10 bases separating them. This CDR3 is 14 amino acids long. The CDR3 DNA sequence: TGTGCCAGCAGCCTAACAGAGTTGAACACTGAAGCTTTCTTT. It specifies CASSLTELNTEAFF.

The CDR3 spells CSVSRGGRQETQYF. The CDR3 DNA reads as TGCAGCGTTTCCCGGGGGGGGCGGCAAGAGACCCAGTACTTC. V is TRBV29-1 and J is TRBJ2-5; 8 nucleotides align to TRBD2. The germline V gene has CDR1 SQVTM and CDR2 ANQGSEA. V lost 5 bases and J lost 2; bases outside the gene matches: 7. This CDR3 spans 14 amino acids.

The chain joins TRBV27 to TRBJ2-7; 7 bases align to TRBD2. V trimming: 4 bases; J trimming: 2 bases; junction bases outside the gene matches: 11. From germline, CDR1 is MNHEY and CDR2 SMNVEV (reference sequence). The CDR3 spans 16 residues. The CDR3 DNA sequence: TGTGCCAGCAGTTCCTTAGGAGCGGGGCCACCCTACGAGCAGTACTTC. Protein: CASSSLGAGPPYEQYF.

The gene calls are TRBV6-5 and TRBJ1-2; TRBD1 matches at 9 bases. Germline trimming cut 2 bases from V and 8 bases from J; bases unmatched to any gene: 6. CDR1 and CDR2 (germline): MNHEY, SVGAGI. The CDR3 covers 14 residues. The CDR3 DNA sequence: TGTGCCAGCAGTTACCCGGGACAGGGACAGGGCTACACCTTC. Translated: CASSYPGQGQGYTF.

V usage is TRBV27 and J usage is TRBJ2-5; TRBD1 matches 8 bases. V shed 6 bases, J shed 5 bases, and the junction held 5 bases outside the gene matches. Germline CDR1 is MNHEY and CDR2 is SMNVEV (reference sequence). The CDR3 length is 13 residues. The CDR3 spells CASRPRGLETQYF. The CDR3 DNA is TGTGCCAGCAGGCCCAGGGGGCTCGAGACCCAGTACTTC.

This sequence joins TRBV6-5 and TRBJ1-2; TRBD1 aligns across 7 bases. The CDR3 runs 14 residues. Germline values: CDR1 MNHEY, CDR2 SVGAGI. The J segment lost 8 bases and the V segment lost 5 bases, leaving 11 bases of the junction unmatched. The CDR3 loop is CASSPGTAVGGYTF. In nucleotides, the CDR3 is TGTGCCAGCAGTCCCGGGACAGCGGTCGGAGGCTACACCTTC.

The CDR3 DNA sequence: TGCGCCAGCAGTCTTGAGCCGGGACAGGGCGGCTACAATGAGCAGTTCTTC. It is translated as CASSLEPGQGGYNEQFF. The V gene is TRBV23-1, the J gene TRBJ2-1; 9 bases are shared with TRBD1. TRBV23-1 is an ORF; its function is uncertain. CDR3 length equals 17 residues. Losses at the gene ends were 4 bases for V and 3 bases for J; bases not matched to a gene: 10.

The chain recombines TRBV6-2 or TRBV6-3 with TRBJ2-1; D is possibly TRBD2 (6 bases). There are 16 residues in the CDR3. Trimming removed 6 bases at V and 0 bases at J, with 15 bases between. Per germline, CDR1 MNHEY and CDR2 SVGEGT. The CDR3 spells CASSRNRGFSYNEQFF. The CDR3 nucleotides are TGTGCCAGCAGCCGTAATCGGGGGTTCTCCTACAATGAGCAGTTCTTC.

This chain joins TRBV7-6 and TRBJ1-1, with TRBD1 identical over 9 bases. Germline CDR1 SGHVS, CDR2 FNYEAQ. V shed 2 bases, J shed 3 bases, and the junction held 7 bases outside the gene matches. CDR3 length equals 16 residues. The CDR3 region has the DNA TGTGCCAGCAGCTTAAACACAGGGGGCTGGGACACTGAAGCTTTCTTT. Amino acids: CASSLNTGGWDTEAFF.

The chain couples TRBV6-5 to TRBJ2-1, with TRBD2 matching 7 bases. This CDR3 is built from 14 residues. The germline V gene encodes CDR1 MNHEY and CDR2 SVGAGI. Trimming at V came to 7 bases and at J to 14 bases, leaving 17 bases not matched to a gene. The CDR3 loop reads CASIRDYLTGGKFF. The CDR3 DNA reads TGTGCCAGCATACGGGACTACCTCACGGGGGGAAAGTTCTTC.

The chain joins TRBV20-1 to TRBJ2-7, with 7 bases lining up with TRBD1. Germline assignment: CDR1 DFQATT and CDR2 SNEGSKA (reference sequence). Trimming removed 3 bases from V and 2 bases from J; junction bases left unmatched: 4. This CDR3 has 13 amino acids. CDR3 DNA: TGCAGTGCTAGTGGGGGACAGACCTACGAGCAGTACTTC. Encoded protein: CSASGGQTYEQYF.

The genes are TRBV18 and TRBJ2-1; D is uncertain. The length of the CDR3 is 13 residues. The ends were cut back, 3 bases at V and 3 bases at J, with 6 bases in the middle. Germline lookup yields CDR1 KGHSH and CDR2 LQKENI. CDR3 sequence (DNA): TGTGCCAGCTCACCCGGAGACTACAATGAGCAGTTCTTC. It encodes CASSPGDYNEQFF. Based on the CDR3 plus reference TRBV18 and TRBJ2-1, the full variable domain is NAGVMQNPRHLVRRRGQEARLRCSPMKGHSHVYWYRQLPEEGLKFMVYLQKENIIDESGMPKERFSAEFPKEGPSILRIQQVVRGDSAAYFCASSPGDYNEQFFGPGTRLTVL.

This rearrangement joins TRBV6-4 to TRBJ2-3, with 8 bases aligning to TRBD1. CDR3 length: 15 residues. CDR1 is MRHNA and CDR2 is SNTAGT in the germline V gene. Trimming cost V 6 bases and J 4 bases; bases outside gene matches: 9. CDR3 nucleotides: TGTGCCAGCAGACCCCAGGGGGCTAGAGCAGATACGCAGTATTTT. Its translation is CASRPQGARADTQYF.

Relative to its sample, this clone is medium-sized. The CDR3 region is CATSEAGSGYTF. CDR3 in DNA: TGTGCCACCAGTGAGGCAGGGTCTGGCTACACCTTC. The chain recombines TRBV24-1 with TRBJ1-2, with a possible D match to TRBD1 (5 bases). This CDR3 is 12 amino acids long. The V and J ends lost 4 bases and 7 bases respectively, with 9 bases between them. The germline CDR1 and CDR2 sequences are KGHDR and SFDVKD.

CDR3 DNA: TGTGCCAGTGCACTAGCAGGAGGCACAGATACGCAGTATTTT. Protein: CASALAGGTDTQYF. The chain joins TRBV19 to TRBJ2-3, with a weak D call TRBD2 (6 bases). CDR3 length: 14 amino acids. Between the trimmed V and J ends, which lost 8 bases and 1 base, there was a span of 13 bases. Germline V gene lookup returns CDR1 LNHDA and CDR2 SQIVND (reference sequence).

V is TRBV6-5 and J is TRBJ1-5; D not resolved. The CDR3 runs to 14 residues. Deletions cut 6 bases from V and 1 base from J, with 10 bases between. CDR1 is MNHEY, CDR2 SVGAGI, per germline. The CDR3 DNA reads TGTGCCAGCAGCGCCTTTGGCAGCAATCAGCCCCAGCATTTT. Translation: CASSAFGSNQPQHF.

This clone was found once. The V gene is TRBV11-2, the J gene TRBJ2-1; perhaps TRBD2 as D (6 bases). Trimming cost V 5 bases and J 7 bases, with 18 bases left between them. The CDR3 totals 15 residues. CDR1 and CDR2 from the germline V gene are SGHAT and FQNNGV. The CDR3 nucleotides are TGTGCCAGCAGCGGGGCGGGACTTGGGGAAAATGAGCAGTTCTTC. This gives the protein CASSGAGLGENEQFF.

This clone was detected only once. The J gene is TRBJ1-5, the V gene TRBV6-5; 8 nucleotides line up with TRBD1. The CDR3 loop spans 16 amino acids. Germline CDR1 MNHEY, CDR2 SVGAGI. J gave up 3 bases and V 4 bases, and 8 bases lay outside the gene matches. The CDR3 reads CASSSRTGPFNQPQHF. The CDR3 DNA is TGTGCCAGCAGTTCACGGACAGGGCCTTTCAATCAGCCCCAGCATTTT.

The chain joins TRBV5-1 to TRBJ2-1; maybe TRBD2 (5 bases). V was trimmed by 1 base and J by 2 bases, leaving 10 bases between them. CDR1 SGHRS and CDR2 YFSETQ come from the germline V gene. The CDR3 contains 15 residues. In nucleotides, the CDR3 is TGCGCCAGCAGCTTGTACGGGGAGACCTACAATGAGCAGTTCTTC. Amino acid sequence: CASSLYGETYNEQFF.

The CDR3 is CASSSYTETQYF. The CDR3 DNA reads TGTGCCAGCAGTTCTTACACGGAGACCCAGTACTTC. The rearrangement joins TRBV12-3 or TRBV12-4 to TRBJ2-5; unclear D gene. This CDR3 has 12 residues. V lost 4 bases to trimming and J lost 5 bases, with 8 bases between them.

This chain connects TRBV9 to TRBJ1-3, with 7 bases matching TRBD1. The CDR3 is made up of 16 amino acids. Germline CDR1 and CDR2: SGDLS and YYNGEE. The trim removed 3 bases at V and 2 bases at J, leaving 8 bases unmatched. Here the CDR3 DNA reads TGTGCCAGCAGCGGTGACCGGGACAGCGCTGGAAACACCATATATTTT. It encodes CASSGDRDSAGNTIYF.

The V and J genes are TRBV12-3 or TRBV12-4 and TRBJ2-5, with D perhaps TRBD2 (6 bases). V was cut by 4 bases and J by 5 bases, with 11 bases left in between. CDR3 length equals 13 residues. CDR3 DNA: TGTGCCAGCAGTTGGAGGGTTGAGGAGACCCAGTACTTC. Translating gives CASSWRVEETQYF.